Given below is one TCR beta chain in context. No antigen is known for it. This specimen belongs to a study of T cell clones after liver transplantation. Study-wide results and limits: Rather than being deleted, graft donor-reactive T cells may have moved into the graft.

The repertoire was sequenced with immunoSEQ multiplex PCR; TCRdb's copy has only in-frame clones and lacks some. The table includes some 34,000 clones, around 94% detected once. Trimming removed 5 bases from V and 6 bases from J; junction bases left unmatched: 2. This CDR3 has 11 amino acids. In germline, CDR1 is SQVTM, CDR2 ANQGSEA. The chain is built from TRBV29-1 and TRBJ1-2, with 8 bases that match TRBD1. This TCR came from a human patient who received a liver transplant. Some T cells could come from the graft donor. Sequenced material: CD8+ T cells from blood, taken 12 months after liver transplant. In DNA, the CDR3 is TGCAGCGTTTGGACAGGGAATGGCTACACCTTC. This translates into CSVWTGNGYTF. The full variable domain, with the rest looked up from reference TRBV29-1 and TRBJ1-2, is SAVISQKPSRDICQRGTSLTIQCQVDSQVTMMFWYRQQPGQSLTLIATANQGSEATYESGFVIDKFPISRPNLTFSTLTVSNMSPEDSSIYLCSVWTGNGYTFGSGTRLTVV.